The present TCR beta chain was sequenced within a study of cytomegalovirus exposure and HLA in healthy donors. Study details: Earlier, 150 million to 200 million T cells were analyzed, and 117 million unique TCR beta sequences were found among them.

The CDR3 has 13 amino acids. Germline V gene data show CDR1 as SGHNT and CDR2 as YYREEE (reference sequence). V dropped 7 bases and J dropped 8; count of bases not matched to a gene: 10. General observations from the study: Within a later analysis, the majority of CMV-associated TCR beta chains appeared HLA-restricted.

As for this clone: Antigen: not known.

The PCR was carried out with 60 Vbeta primers and 13 Jbeta primers. Data came from immunoSEQ multiplex PCR; TCRdb stores just in-frame clones and leaves some out. The sample carries approximately 130,000 clones, about 76% recorded once. V gene TRBV5-4 combines with J gene TRBJ2-3; 7 bases match TRBD2. Material: PBMCs. This clonotype originated in a woman aged 40 to 49 in good health and CMV-seronegative. Here the CDR3 DNA reads TGTGCCAGCGCTCCGTCGAGGGAGGGTACGCAGTATTTT. It specifies CASAPSREGTQYF.